The 15 T cell receptor beta chains given below trace back to one sample, sequenced in a study of T-cell memory formation after mild COVID-19. TCRdb independently ran MiXCR on the 5' RACE reads; one entry per CDR3 protein. The sample lists 200,000 or so distinct CDR3 sequences, around 8.8% seen once, with roughly 3.5% in the top ten. Sequenced input: PBMCs or a T cell subset sorted from them (not recorded which). The receptors here all came from a man aged 18 to 29 who had mild COVID-19 (a few samples of this study predate the infection). Cell type and time point are not known.

The rearrangement uses TRBV6-2 or TRBV6-3 and TRBJ1-2, with TRBD1 matching 9 bases. Trimming at V came to 5 bases and at J to 7 bases, leaving 5 bases not matched to a gene. The germline CDR1 and CDR2 sequences are MNHEY and SVGEGT. This CDR3 region has 13 residues. The CDR3 DNA follows: TGTGCCAGCAGTCAGACAGGGGGTGCTGGCTACACCTTC. This sequence encodes CASSQTGGAGYTF.

This clonotype was recorded many times. The genes are TRBV12-3 or TRBV12-4 and TRBJ2-1, with 9 bases identical to TRBD2. This CDR3 has 15 residues. Trimming cost V 0 bases and J 7 bases; bases outside gene matches: 4. The CDR3, as DNA: TGTGCCAGCAGTTTAGCGATAGCGGGGGCAAATGAGCAGTTCTTC. This translates into CASSLAIAGANEQFF.

The chain carries TRBV5-1 and TRBJ1-1; TRBD1 matches 9 bases. J lost 0 bases, V lost 3 bases, and 6 bases had no gene match. This CDR3 comprises 16 residues. The V gene's germline CDR1 is SGHRS and CDR2 YFSETQ. In DNA form, the CDR3 reads TGCGCCAGCAGCTCGGGGACAGGGTCTATGAACACTGAAGCTTTCTTT. It is translated as CASSSGTGSMNTEAFF.

In this sample, this clonotype turned up a few times. This rearrangement joins TRBV29-1 to TRBJ2-3; unclear D gene. Germline values: CDR1 SQVTM, CDR2 ANQGSEA. CDR3 length: 11 residues. Trimming cost V 6 bases and J 4 bases, with 8 bases left between them. The DNA for the CDR3 is TGCAGCGTCCGGGCCGCAGATACGCAGTATTTT. Encoded protein: CSVRAADTQYF.

This clonotype was detected only a few times. V gene TRBV7-2 combines with J gene TRBJ1-6; D is unresolved. The CDR3 runs to 12 residues. V lost 8 bases to trimming and J lost 3 bases, with 5 bases between them. CDR1 and CDR2 (germline): SGHTA, FQGNSA. The CDR3 nucleotides read TGTGCCAGCCGATTCTATAATTCACCCCTCCACTTT. Protein: CASRFYNSPLHF.

This chain joins TRBV7-3 and TRBJ1-2; D call uncertain. The V gene lost 2 bases and the J gene lost 7 bases, with 17 bases spanning the gap. CDR1 is SGHTA and CDR2 is FQGTGA in the germline V gene. This CDR3 region has 15 residues. The CDR3 DNA sequence: TGTGCCAGCAGCTTACCCTCCGCCGGGGAAAGTGGCTACACCTTC. Its protein is CASSLPSAGESGYTF.

This clonotype was seen more than once but under ten times. The V and J genes are TRBV20-1 and TRBJ2-1; the match to TRBD1 covers 8 bases. Germline V gene data show CDR1 as DFQATT and CDR2 as SNEGSKA (reference sequence). The CDR3 is made up of 14 amino acids. V lost 1 base to trimming and J lost 3 bases; unmatched junction nucleotides: 2. The CDR3 spells CSARATGGYNEQFF. As DNA, the CDR3 is TGCAGTGCTAGAGCAACAGGGGGCTACAATGAGCAGTTCTTC.

The chain is built from TRBV18 and TRBJ1-2; D perhaps matches TRBD1 (5 bases). The germline CDR1 and CDR2 sequences are KGHSH and LQKENI. The CDR3 is made up of 15 amino acids. The V gene lost 1 base and the J gene lost 6 bases, with 15 bases spanning the gap. CDR3 DNA: TGTGCCAGCTCACCACGAGCGCAGGGACCAGATGGCTACACCTTC. As protein: CASSPRAQGPDGYTF.

This chain uses TRBV4-1 with TRBJ1-4; 7 bases are shared with TRBD1. The CDR3 totals 13 residues. V was clipped by 1 base and J by 17 bases; unmatched bases: 10. CDR1 is MGHRA, CDR2 YSYEKL, per germline. CDR3 nucleotide sequence: TGCGCCAGCAGCCAAGGGTTCGCCGGGACAGTTTTTTTT. It specifies CASSQGFAGTVFF.

This clonotype has at least ten counts. The rearrangement joins TRBV11-3 to TRBJ2-2, with D tentatively TRBD2 (5 bases). The length of the CDR3 is 15 residues. Trimming shortened V by 5 bases and J by 7 bases, and 17 bases separated the two germline ends. Per the germline V gene, CDR1 is SGHNT and CDR2 is YENEEA. The CDR3 DNA follows: TGTGCCAGCAGCCCCTCCCCGAGGGCCGGCGGGGAGCTGTTTTTT. Its protein product is CASSPSPRAGGELFF.

The chain uses TRBV5-1 and TRBJ1-1, with D hard to call. The V gene lost 2 bases and the J gene lost 0 bases, with 8 bases spanning the gap. Germline V gene sequence: CDR1 SGHRS, CDR2 YFSETQ. This CDR3 has 14 residues. CDR3 sequence (DNA): TGCGCCAGCAGCTTCACACCTGTGAACACTGAAGCTTTCTTT. Its protein product is CASSFTPVNTEAFF.

The V gene is TRBV20-1, the J gene TRBJ2-5; 7 nucleotides line up with TRBD2. The V segment lost 3 bases and the J segment 5 bases; nucleotides outside the gene matches: 3. CDR1 DFQATT and CDR2 SNEGSKA come from the germline V gene (reference sequence). This CDR3 has 12 residues. CDR3 bases: TGCAGTGCTAGCTCCGGGGGGGAGACCCAGTACTTC. The encoded protein is CSASSGGETQYF.

The J gene is TRBJ1-2, the V gene TRBV20-1; D may be TRBD1 (5 bases). CDR1 and CDR2 (germline): DFQATT, SNEGSKA (reference sequence). Trimming pared 0 bases from V and 4 bases from J, leaving 15 bases between. This CDR3 region has 15 residues. CDR3 nucleotides: TGCAGTGCTAGAGATCTCGGAAGGGGAGCCTATGGCTACACCTTC. Amino acids: CSARDLGRGAYGYTF.

This clonotype has a count of ten or more. This chain joins TRBV5-1 and TRBJ2-1, with 7 bases matching TRBD1. The CDR3 totals 19 residues. With 0 bases clipped from V and 0 bases from J, the junction kept 12 bases outside the gene matches. Germline lookup yields CDR1 SGHRS and CDR2 YFSETQ. The CDR3 DNA reads TGCGCCAGCAGCTTGGAAGGGGGCCGAGGTTATATCTCCTACAATGAGCAGTTCTTC. Translated: CASSLEGGRGYISYNEQFF.

Only a few counts were recorded for this clonotype. The V gene is TRBV5-4, the J gene TRBJ2-1; the match to TRBD2 covers 9 bases. V gave up 0 bases and J gave up 8 bases; unmatched junction bases: 6. The CDR3 has 15 amino acids. Germline CDR1 and CDR2: SGHNT and YYREEE (reference sequence). The chain's CDR3 is CASSLDLSGGYEQFF. In DNA form, the CDR3 reads TGTGCCAGCAGCTTGGATCTTAGCGGGGGTTATGAGCAGTTCTTC.